This T cell receptor beta chain was sequenced in a study of control samples from healthy donors and cancer patients. The germline CDR1 and CDR2 sequences are SNHLY and FYNNEI. This CDR3 is built from 16 residues. The V end was cut by 6 bases, the J end by 0 bases, with 15 bases between. TCRdb's copy holds only in-frame clones and misses some; the assay was immunoSEQ multiplex PCR. The sample contains 110,000 or so clones, roughly 91% of which appear only once. This chain links TRBV2 with TRBJ1-5; perhaps TRBD1 as D (5 bases). Specimen: blood. This clonotype was sampled from a woman in her forties or fifties in good health. CDR3 DNA: TGTGCCAGCAGGGGGACGGGCGGATATAGCAATCAGCCCCAGCATTTT. Amino acid sequence: CASRGTGGYSNQPQHF.